This T cell receptor (beta chain) was captured in a study of blood T cell repertoires in COVID-19. Turning to the study itself: Sites in the United States, Italy and Spain provided acute and convalescent COVID-19 samples. Sample material is recorded as cDNA or gDNA derived from T cells, B-cell-depleted T cells, or PBMCs.

V was cut by 11 bases and J by 6 bases, with 13 bases left in between. Germline V gene sequence: CDR1 LNHDA, CDR2 SQIVND (reference sequence). The CDR3 runs to 12 residues. Authors' methods: Amplification from reference gene primers served as the basis for estimated nucleated cell counts. Sequencing used immunoSEQ multiplex PCR; TCRdb keeps in-frame clones, though not all of them. D and trimming come from the DNA, and the V and J calls and clone size come from that table. The sample lists roughly 14,000 clones; 92% were seen once. The rearrangement links TRBV19 to TRBJ2-2; D is undetermined. Sequences were obtained from peripheral blood. This TCR was recovered from a human donor with active COVID-19. The donor label of this sample is uncertain. CDR3 region: CAGRSRAGELFF. The CDR3 nucleotides read TGTGCCGGCCGCTCCCGGGCCGGGGAGCTGTTTTTT. Drawing the rest from reference TRBV19 and TRBJ2-2, the complete variable domain is DGGITQSPKYLFRKEGQNVTLSCEQNLNHDAMYWYRQDPGQGLRLIYYSQIVNDFQKGDIAEGYSVSREKKESFPLTVTSAQKNPTAFYLCAGRSRAGELFFGEGSRLTVL.